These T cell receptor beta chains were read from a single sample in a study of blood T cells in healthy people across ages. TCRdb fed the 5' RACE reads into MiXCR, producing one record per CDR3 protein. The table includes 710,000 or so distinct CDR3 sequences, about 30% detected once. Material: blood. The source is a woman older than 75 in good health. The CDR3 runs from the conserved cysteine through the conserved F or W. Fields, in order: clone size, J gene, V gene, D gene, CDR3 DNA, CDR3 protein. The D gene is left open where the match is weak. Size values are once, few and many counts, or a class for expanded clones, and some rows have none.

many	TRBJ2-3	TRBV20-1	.	TGCAGTGCTAGAGTAGCCGGCACAGATACGCAGTATTTT	CSARVAGTDTQYF
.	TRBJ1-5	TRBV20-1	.	TGCAGTGCTAGACAGTCCGGGACCGGCAATCAGCCCCAGCATTTT	CSARQSGTGNQPQHF
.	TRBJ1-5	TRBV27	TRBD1	TGTGCCGCAGGGGGTAACAATCAGCCCCAGCATTTT	CAAGGNNQPQHF
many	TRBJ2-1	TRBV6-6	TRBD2	TGTGCCAGCAGTTACTCCCTAGCGGGGGGGGTTAGGGATGAGCAGTTCTTC	CASSYSLAGGVRDEQFF
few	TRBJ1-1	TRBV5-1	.	TGCGCCAGCAGCTTGGCGGGTGGCCCCATGAACACTGAAGCTTTCTTT	CASSLAGGPMNTEAFF
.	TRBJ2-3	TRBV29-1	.	TGCAGCGTTGAAGACGTCCCAGGGAGAACAGATACGCAGTATTTT	CSVEDVPGRTDTQYF
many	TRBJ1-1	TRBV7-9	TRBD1	TGTGCCAGCAGCTCAAGCGGGACAGGGGTTAACACTGAAGCTTTCTTT	CASSSSGTGVNTEAFF
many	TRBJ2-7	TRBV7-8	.	TGTGCCAGCAGCTTAGTTAATGCAGGAAGGTCCGAGCAGTACTTC	CASSLVNAGRSEQYF
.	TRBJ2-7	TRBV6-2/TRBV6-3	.	TGTGCCAGCAGCGACGAGGGAAGACCAGGGCTCGGCTCCTACGAGCAGTACTTC	CASSDEGRPGLGSYEQYF
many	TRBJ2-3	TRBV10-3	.	TGTGCCATAGGTAGCCGGAGGCCAGATACGCAGTATTTT	CAIGSRRPDTQYF